This is a list of T cell receptor beta chains from one sample in a study of response to subunit inactivated influenza vaccine. TCRdb used MiXCR to reprocess the RT-PCR reads, holding one entry per CDR3 protein. Of 700,000 to 800,000 distinct CDR3 sequences in the sample, 18% were seen once. The sequences come from PBMCs from blood, collected around 5 days after vaccination. The receptors were sampled from a man in his fifties who received an inactivated influenza vaccine. Both conserved end residues are part of each CDR3. The D gene is left open where the match is weak. Only part of the rows carry a size: once, few, many, or a class if the clone is expanded.

CDR3nt | CDR3aa | v_gene | d_gene | abundance | j_gene
TGTGCCAGCAGCGTCTTCGGGACAGGAAGGAGTTCACCCCTCCACTTT | CASSVFGTGRSSPLHF | TRBV7-2 | TRBD1 | NA | TRBJ1-6
TGCAGCGGGGCGGGCTCACCGAGCACAGATACGCAGTATTTT | CSGAGSPSTDTQYF | TRBV29-1 | NA | NA | TRBJ2-3
TGTGCCACAGGCCAAAGGACGGGTGACTACGAGCAGTACTTC | CATGQRTGDYEQYF | TRBV15 | NA | few | TRBJ2-7
TGTGCCAGCATGCTAGCGGGAGGCGAGCAGTACTTC | CASMLAGGEQYF | TRBV6-5 | TRBD2 | many | TRBJ2-7
TGTGCCAGCAGCCAAGTTACTAGCGGGAGAGAGACCCAGTACTTC | CASSQVTSGRETQYF | TRBV3-1 | TRBD2 | NA | TRBJ2-5
TGTGCCAGCAGTCCAAGTGGGACAGTCTATGGCTACACCTTC | CASSPSGTVYGYTF | TRBV12-3/TRBV12-4 | TRBD1 | many | TRBJ1-2
TGCGCCAGCAGCTTGGGTTTTTTAGGGACAGGGGGCGACCCCCAAGAGACCCAGTACTTC | CASSLGFLGTGGDPQETQYF | TRBV5-1 | TRBD1 | once | TRBJ2-5
TGTGCCAGCAGTTACTCTGGAGAAGTCTCCTACAATGAGCAGTTCTTC | CASSYSGEVSYNEQFF | TRBV6-5 | NA | few | TRBJ2-1
TGTGCCAGCAGTCGATTTGTCCGTCCCACTGAAGCTTTCTTT | CASSRFVRPTEAFF | TRBV14 | NA | few | TRBJ1-1
TGCAGCGCTAAGCGGGGCTTGACAGATACGCAGTATTTT | CSAKRGLTDTQYF | TRBV29-1 | TRBD2 | NA | TRBJ2-3
TGTGCCAGCAGCACTAGCGGGAGGGCGGATGAGCAGTTCTTC | CASSTSGRADEQFF | TRBV7-9 | TRBD2 | NA | TRBJ2-1
TGCAGTGCTAGAGATCAAGTCTCCTATGGCTACACCTTC | CSARDQVSYGYTF | TRBV20-1 | NA | few | TRBJ1-2
TGTGCCAGCAGGACAGGGGAATTCCAGCCCCAGCATTTT | CASRTGEFQPQHF | TRBV2 | TRBD1 | NA | TRBJ1-5
TGTGCCAGCAGTGACCGGTATCCGTCCTACAATGAGCAGTTCTTC | CASSDRYPSYNEQFF | TRBV12-3/TRBV12-4 | NA | NA | TRBJ2-1
TGCAGCGCATCCGGGACAGTGAACCTCATAGGTGGCTACACCTTC | CSASGTVNLIGGYTF | TRBV29-1 | TRBD1 | few | TRBJ1-2
TGTGCCAGCAGCCGGCGGGCGGCCCCCGACAATGAGCAGTTCTTC | CASSRRAAPDNEQFF | TRBV7-6 | NA | few | TRBJ2-1
TGTGCCATCAGTGCGGACGCTGCAAACTATGGCTACACCTTC | CAISADAANYGYTF | TRBV10-3 | NA | few | TRBJ1-2
TGCAGTGCTCCCCCCGAAACTAATGAAAAACTGTTTTTT | CSAPPETNEKLFF | TRBV20-1 | NA | NA | TRBJ1-4
TGTGCCAGCAGTGGGACAGGGGGCTTTTTCGAGCAGTACTTC | CASSGTGGFFEQYF | TRBV27 | TRBD1 | NA | TRBJ2-7
TGCGCCAGCAGCTTGGGCGCTAGCTCCTATAATTCACCCCTCCACTTT | CASSLGASSYNSPLHF | TRBV5-1 | NA | NA | TRBJ1-6
TGCGCCAGCAGCTTGGAGGTATCCGGCGGCTACACCTTC | CASSLEVSGGYTF | TRBV5-1 | NA | many | TRBJ1-2
TGTGCCAGCAGGGAACCGGACAGGGGGCCCTCCCTGACTTTC | CASREPDRGPSLTF | TRBV5-4 | TRBD1 | NA | TRBJ2-6
TGTGCCAGCAGCTTAGCAGGGGTTTTAGCTGAAGCTTTCTTT | CASSLAGVLAEAFF | TRBV7-2 | NA | NA | TRBJ1-1
TGTGCCAGCAGTGGAGGAGGTGGCGATGAGCAGTTCTTC | CASSGGGGDEQFF | TRBV12-3/TRBV12-4 | NA | many | TRBJ2-1
TGTGCCAGCAGTTCCACCGGGACTAGCATTGTCGGGGAGCTGTTTTTT | CASSSTGTSIVGELFF | TRBV6-2/TRBV6-3 | TRBD2 | few | TRBJ2-2
TGTGCCAGCAGCTTAAGTAGGCAAAATGAGCAGTTCTTC | CASSLSRQNEQFF | TRBV7-2 | NA | NA | TRBJ2-1
TGTGCCAGCAGGCTCAAGGGACAGGTCCGGACTGAAGCTTTCTTT | CASRLKGQVRTEAFF | TRBV5-6 | TRBD1 | NA | TRBJ1-1
TGCAGTGCTAGTTCTTATCAGACCCAGTACTTC | CSASSYQTQYF | TRBV20-1 | NA | NA | TRBJ2-5
TGCGGAGGTAGAGGGACTAGCGGGAGACCAGATACGCAGTATTTT | CGGRGTSGRPDTQYF | TRBV20-1 | TRBD2 | NA | TRBJ2-3
TGTGCCAGCAGGGTAACTAGCACAGATACGCAGTATTTT | CASRVTSTDTQYF | TRBV28 | NA | few | TRBJ2-3
TGCAGTGCTAGATCCCCTCGGACTAGCGGGAGACTCAATGAGCAGTTCTTC | CSARSPRTSGRLNEQFF | TRBV20-1 | TRBD2 | NA | TRBJ2-1
TGCGCCAGCAGCCGGACTAGTTTGGCAGATACGCAGTATTTT | CASSRTSLADTQYF | TRBV5-1 | TRBD2 | few | TRBJ2-3
TGCAGTGCTAGGACAGGGGATACAACAGATACGCAGTATTTT | CSARTGDTTDTQYF | TRBV20-1 | TRBD1 | NA | TRBJ2-3
TGCGCCAGCAGCCTTGAACTAGGTCGGAAGACCCAGTACTTC | CASSLELGRKTQYF | TRBV4-1 | NA | NA | TRBJ2-5
TGTGCCACCAGTGATTTGACCGGGAGTATGAAAGATACGCAGTATTTT | CATSDLTGSMKDTQYF | TRBV24-1 | NA | NA | TRBJ2-3
TGTGCCAGCGGGCCTAGCGGGGGGGCCAATGAGCAGTTCTTC | CASGPSGGANEQFF | TRBV7-6 | TRBD2 | few | TRBJ2-1
TGTGCCAGCAGCCCCTTCAGGGGTTTCTATGTTGAGCAGTTCTTC | CASSPFRGFYVEQFF | TRBV5-6 | NA | NA | TRBJ2-1
TGTGCCAGCAGCTTAGGTTGGGGTCGCTCCTACAATGAGCAGTTCTTC | CASSLGWGRSYNEQFF | TRBV7-9 | NA | many | TRBJ2-1